Shown below are 11 T cell receptor beta chains from a single sample sequenced in a study of OX40 agonist ivuxolimab in advanced cancers. Measured with immunoSEQ multiplex PCR; TCRdb has only the in-frame clones, and not every one. Among tens of thousands of clones listed, over 75% were seen once. Source: CD4+ or CD8+ T cells sorted from blood, taken in a trial of the OX40 agonist ivuxolimab. Receptor source: an adult with an advanced solid tumor such as melanoma, head and neck, liver or kidney cancer.

The chain carries TRBV6-1 and TRBJ2-1, with TRBD1 matching 12 bases. J lost 8 bases, V lost 6 bases, and 8 bases had no gene match. The germline V gene has CDR1 MNHNS and CDR2 SASEGT. This CDR3 contains 15 residues. The CDR3 nucleotides are TGTGCCAGCAGGAAACCGGGACAGGGGGCCCATGAGCAGTTCTTC. Translated, it gives CASRKPGQGAHEQFF.

The chain is built from TRBV19 and TRBJ2-1; TRBD2 is a possible D gene (5 bases). Trimming took 5 bases from V and 3 from J, leaving 14 bases between them. This CDR3 region has 15 residues. CDR1 and CDR2 from the germline V gene are LNHDA and SQIVND (reference sequence). Here the CDR3 reads CASSVRGTNYNEQFF. CDR3 coding DNA: TGTGCCAGTAGTGTCCGGGGTACAAACTACAATGAGCAGTTCTTC. The variable domain in full, completed from reference TRBV19 and TRBJ2-1, reads DGGITQSPKYLFRKEGQNVTLSCEQNLNHDAMYWYRQDPGQGLRLIYYSQIVNDFQKGDIAEGYSVSREKKESFPLTVTSAQKNPTAFYLCASSVRGTNYNEQFFGPGTRLTVL.

The chain has TRBV2 and TRBJ2-2; 7 bases are a match to TRBD1. The V gene end was trimmed by 4 bases and the J gene end by 6 bases; junction bases not matched to a gene: 5. This CDR3 contains 14 residues. Germline V lookup: CDR1 SNHLY, CDR2 FYNNEI. The CDR3 DNA reads as TGTGCCAGCAGTGTACAGGGGTACGCCGGGGAGCTGTTTTTT. Protein product: CASSVQGYAGELFF.

The chain carries TRBV11-2 and TRBJ2-1; D is uncertain. Germline CDR1 and CDR2: SGHAT and FQNNGV. The length of the CDR3 is 12 residues. V was pared by 0 bases and J by 6 bases, with 3 bases between. The CDR3 region is CASSLEGNEQFF. The CDR3 DNA sequence: TGTGCCAGCAGCTTAGAGGGCAATGAGCAGTTCTTC.

The chain combines TRBV19 with TRBJ1-1, with D tentatively TRBD1 (5 bases). Germline values: CDR1 LNHDA, CDR2 SQIVND (reference sequence). The ends were cut back, 6 bases at V and 6 bases at J, with 20 bases in the middle. The CDR3 is 15 residues long. CDR3 DNA sequence: TGTGCCAGTAGCCCAACAGGAGACGTAACCGCTGAAGCTTTCTTT. Its protein is CASSPTGDVTAEAFF.

This chain links TRBV5-1 with TRBJ1-3; 9 nucleotides align to TRBD1. The V and J ends lost 4 bases and 4 bases, in that order; junction bases with no gene match: 12. Per germline, CDR1 SGHRS and CDR2 YFSETQ. The CDR3 runs to 17 residues. The CDR3 DNA reads TGCGCCAGCAGCCCGGAACCCGGGACAGGGTACGGAAACACCATATATTTT. Amino acids: CASSPEPGTGYGNTIYF.

The chain employs TRBV7-3 and TRBJ2-3; D is unclear. CDR3 size: 14 residues. Trimming removed 5 bases at V and 2 bases at J, with 11 bases between. Germline V lookup: CDR1 SGHTA, CDR2 FQGTGA. The CDR3 loop is CASSRTSNTDTQYF. As DNA, the CDR3 is TGTGCCAGCAGCCGAACGTCAAACACAGATACGCAGTATTTT.

The rearrangement uses TRBV5-1 and TRBJ2-5, with D unresolved. Trimming cost V 4 bases and J 5 bases, with 6 bases left between them. Germline CDR1 and CDR2: SGHRS and YFSETQ. This CDR3 region has 11 residues. CDR3 coding DNA: TGCGCCAGCAGCGCGCGGGAGACCCAGTACTTC. Protein: CASSARETQYF.

The chain has TRBV10-2 and TRBJ2-5; 9 positions agree with TRBD1. The closer fit of TRBJ2-7 to the DNA end suggests the J call may be wrong. There are 14 residues in the CDR3. CDR1 and CDR2 from the germline V gene are WSHSY and SAAADI. The CDR3, as DNA: TGCGCCAGCAGTGAGCAGGGACAGGGTAGCGAGCAGTACTTC. This sequence encodes CASSEQGQGSEQYF.

This sequence joins TRBV6-6 and TRBJ2-7; D is ambiguous. The CDR3 sequence is 14 residues long. The V end was cut by 2 bases, the J end by 4 bases, with 12 bases between. The germline gives CDR1 MNHNY, CDR2 SVGAGI (reference sequence). The CDR3, as DNA: TGTGCCAGCAGTTACCCAGGAACCAAGTACGAGCAGTACTTC. Amino acids: CASSYPGTKYEQYF.

The chain has TRBV6-6 and TRBJ1-1; tentative D call: TRBD1 (6 bases). From germline, CDR1 is MNHNY and CDR2 SVGAGI (reference sequence). Trimming shortened V by 8 bases and J by 0 bases, and 13 bases separated the two germline ends. The CDR3 length is 14 residues. For the CDR3, the DNA is TGTGCCAGCTCCAATGGGGACATGAACACTGAAGCTTTCTTT. Its translation is CASSNGDMNTEAFF.